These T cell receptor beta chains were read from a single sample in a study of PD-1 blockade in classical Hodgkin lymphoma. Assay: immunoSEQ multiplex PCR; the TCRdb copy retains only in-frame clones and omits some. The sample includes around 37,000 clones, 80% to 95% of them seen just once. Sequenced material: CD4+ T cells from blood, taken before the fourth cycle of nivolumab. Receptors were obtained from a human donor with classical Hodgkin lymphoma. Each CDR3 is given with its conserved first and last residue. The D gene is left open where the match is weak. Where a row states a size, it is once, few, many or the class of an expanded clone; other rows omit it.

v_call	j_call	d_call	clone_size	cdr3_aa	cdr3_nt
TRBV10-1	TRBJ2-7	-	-	CASSDLSGRHLYEQYF	TGCGCCAGCAGTGACCTTAGCGGAAGACATCTCTACGAGCAGTACTTC
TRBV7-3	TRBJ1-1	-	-	CASSLKPVAEAFF	TGTGCCAGCAGCTTAAAGCCTGTGGCTGAAGCTTTCTTT
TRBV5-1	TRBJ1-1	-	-	CASSTGLNTEAFF	TGCGCCAGCAGTACAGGGCTGAACACTGAAGCTTTCTTT
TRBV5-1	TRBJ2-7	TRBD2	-	CASSLPGLAVYEQYF	TGCGCCAGCAGCTTACCGGGACTAGCGGTCTACGAGCAGTACTTC
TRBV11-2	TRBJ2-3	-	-	CASSLGGWGDADTQYF	TGTGCCAGCAGCTTAGGGGGTTGGGGGGATGCAGATACGCAGTATTTT
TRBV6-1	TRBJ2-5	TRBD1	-	CASLGDRGWGTQYF	TGTGCCAGCCTGGGGGACAGGGGGTGGGGGACCCAGTACTTC
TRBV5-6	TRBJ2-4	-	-	CASSIRETKNIQYF	TGTGCCAGCAGCATCCGGGAAACCAAAAACATTCAGTACTTC
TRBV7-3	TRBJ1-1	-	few	CASSLTSRGTEAFF	TGTGCCAGCAGCTTAACGTCCAGGGGCACTGAAGCTTTCTTT
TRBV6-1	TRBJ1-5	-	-	CASREGGWGNQPQHF	TGTGCCAGCAGAGAAGGGGGGTGGGGCAATCAGCCCCAGCATTTT
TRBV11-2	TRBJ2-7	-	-	CASSLTGRGPYEQYF	TGTGCCAGCAGCTTAACCGGGAGGGGGCCCTACGAGCAGTACTTC
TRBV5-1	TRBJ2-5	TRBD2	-	CASSPKTRTSGAETQYF	TGCGCCAGCAGCCCTAAGACTCGGACTAGCGGCGCCGAGACCCAGTACTTC
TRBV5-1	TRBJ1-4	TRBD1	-	CASSSGTGGFFDEKLFF	TGCGCCAGCAGCTCCGGGACAGGGGGCTTTTTCGATGAAAAACTGTTTTTT
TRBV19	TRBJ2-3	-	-	CASTKGLASTDTQYF	TGTGCCAGTACCAAGGGACTGGCAAGCACAGATACGCAGTATTTT
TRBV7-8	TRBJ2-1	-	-	CASSQDRDSSYNEQFF	TGTGCCAGCAGCCAAGACCGGGACTCGTCTTACAATGAGCAGTTCTTC
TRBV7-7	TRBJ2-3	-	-	CASSFGADTDTQYF	TGTGCTAGCAGCTTCGGGGCCGACACAGATACGCAGTATTTT
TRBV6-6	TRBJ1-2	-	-	CASSYTQVLENYGYTF	TGTGCCAGCAGTTACACACAGGTTCTTGAAAACTATGGCTACACCTTC
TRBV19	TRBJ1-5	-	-	CASSLAYNQPQHF	TGTGCCAGTAGCCTGGCATACAATCAGCCCCAGCATTTT
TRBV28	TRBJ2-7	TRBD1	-	CASRSYRGSTVQYF	TGTGCCAGCCGTTCTTACAGGGGATCTACGGTGCAGTACTTC
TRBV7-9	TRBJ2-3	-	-	CASSHTDTQYF	TGTGCCAGCAGCCACACAGATACGCAGTATTTT
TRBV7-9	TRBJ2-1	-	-	CASSLGRREYNEQFF	TGTGCCAGCAGCTTAGGTCGTCGGGAATACAATGAGCAGTTCTTC
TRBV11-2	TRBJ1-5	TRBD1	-	CASSLNRGSGNQPQHF	TGTGCCAGCAGCCTCAACAGGGGAAGCGGCAATCAGCCCCAGCATTTT
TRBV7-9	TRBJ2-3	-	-	CASSDTDTQYF	TGTGCCAGCAGCGACACAGATACGCAGTATTTT
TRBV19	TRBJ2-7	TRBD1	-	CASRGAPGQGYEQYF	TGTGCCTCAAGGGGGGCCCCGGGACAGGGCTACGAGCAGTACTTC
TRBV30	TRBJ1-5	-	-	CAWSVWTANQPQHF	TGTGCCTGGAGTGTATGGACAGCAAATCAGCCCCAGCATTTT
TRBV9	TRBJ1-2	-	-	CASATGTEYGYTF	TGTGCCAGCGCGACCGGGACCGAGTATGGCTACACCTTC
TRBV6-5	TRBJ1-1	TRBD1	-	CASSEETGGRTEAFF	TGTGCCAGCAGCGAGGAGACAGGGGGAAGGACTGAAGCTTTCTTT
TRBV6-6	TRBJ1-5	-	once	CASSYSGQPQHF	TGTGCCAGCAGTTACTCGGGACAGCCCCAGCATTTT
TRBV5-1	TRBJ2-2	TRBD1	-	CASSRDRSGGELFF	TGCGCCAGCAGCCGGGACAGGTCGGGCGGGGAGCTGTTTTTT
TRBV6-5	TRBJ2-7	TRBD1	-	CASSYPGQGRMQYF	TGTGCCAGCAGTTATCCCGGACAGGGGAGGATGCAGTACTTC
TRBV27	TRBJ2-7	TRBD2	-	CASGPSGRSNEQYF	TGTGCCAGCGGGCCCAGCGGGAGGTCCAACGAGCAGTACTTC
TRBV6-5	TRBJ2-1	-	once	CASTARSSYNEQFF	TGTGCCAGCACCGCCCGGAGCTCCTACAATGAGCAGTTCTTC
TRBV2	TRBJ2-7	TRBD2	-	CASKPGGGLYEQYF	TGTGCCAGCAAACCGGGGGGGGGCTTATACGAGCAGTACTTC
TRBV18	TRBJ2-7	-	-	CASSPGGSAYEQYF	TGTGCCAGCTCACCAGGGGGGTCGGCCTACGAGCAGTACTTC
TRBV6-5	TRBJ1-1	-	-	CASRHLPFLRGEAFF	TGTGCCAGCCGCCATCTCCCCTTCCTGAGAGGGGAAGCTTTCTTT
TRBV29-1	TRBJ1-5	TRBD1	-	CSALQGVGQPQHF	TGCAGCGCGCTCCAGGGGGTCGGACAGCCCCAGCATTTT
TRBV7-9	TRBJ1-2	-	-	CASSLPRGRGYTF	TGTGCCAGCAGCTTACCCAGGGGTAGAGGCTACACCTTC
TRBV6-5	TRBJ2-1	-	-	CASSFFRGESYNEQFF	TGTGCCAGCAGTTTTTTTAGGGGGGAGTCCTACAATGAGCAGTTCTTC
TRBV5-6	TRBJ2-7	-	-	CASSLDREQYF	TGTGCCAGCAGCTTGGACAGGGAGCAGTACTTC
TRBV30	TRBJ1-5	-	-	CAWSVSLAQGWGGQPQHF	TGTGCCTGGAGTGTATCCCTCGCACAGGGTTGGGGTGGTCAGCCCCAGCATTTT
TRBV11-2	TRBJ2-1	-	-	CASSLAGGVNDEQFF	TGTGCCAGCAGCTTAGCTGGGGGAGTGAATGATGAGCAGTTCTTC
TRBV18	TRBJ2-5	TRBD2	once	CASSRDYQQTQYF	TGTGCCAGCTCTCGGGACTATCAACAGACCCAGTACTTC
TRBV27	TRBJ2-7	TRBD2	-	CASSLWEREGRDEQYF	TGTGCCAGCAGTTTATGGGAGCGGGAGGGCCGGGACGAGCAGTACTTC
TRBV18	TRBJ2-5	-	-	CASSPRRRETQYF	TGTGCCAGCTCACCGAGGAGGAGGGAGACCCAGTACTTC
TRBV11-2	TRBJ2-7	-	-	CASSPVKGINEQYF	TGTGCCAGCAGTCCCGTCAAGGGAATTAACGAGCAGTACTTC
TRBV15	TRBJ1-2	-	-	CATSRGAGAAGYGYTF	TGTGCCACCAGCAGAGGAGCAGGGGCGGCAGGCTATGGCTACACCTTC
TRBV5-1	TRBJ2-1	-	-	CASSSSVSRGNEQFF	TGCGCCAGCAGCTCTAGCGTGTCCAGGGGCAATGAGCAGTTCTTC
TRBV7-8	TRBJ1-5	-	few	CASSYAGGNQPQHF	TGTGCCAGCAGTTACGCAGGGGGCAATCAGCCCCAGCATTTT
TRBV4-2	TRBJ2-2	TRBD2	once	CASSQDPASGMTGELFF	TGTGCCAGCAGCCAAGATCCAGCTAGCGGGATGACCGGGGAGCTGTTTTTT
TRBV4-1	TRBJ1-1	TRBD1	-	CASSQVPQDRAVILNTEAFF	TGCGCCAGCAGCCAAGTGCCCCAGGACAGGGCCGTGATATTGAACACTGAAGCTTTCTTT